Sequencing of this T cell receptor beta chain was carried out in a study of technical replicates of blood from several donors. Measured with immunoSEQ multiplex PCR; TCRdb has only the in-frame clones, and not every one. The table lists tens of thousands of clones, more than 90% of them singletons. Trimming cost V 2 bases and J 2 bases; bases outside gene matches: 2. This CDR3 region has 14 residues. Germline assignment: CDR1 LGHNA and CDR2 YSLEER. Material for sequencing was PBMCs. This TCR was sampled from a human donor in good health. Some clones in this sample may be carry-over from other donors' samples. The rearrangement uses TRBV4-3 and TRBJ2-7; 8 nucleotides align to TRBD1. CDR3 residues: CASSQSQGAYEQYF. In DNA, the CDR3 is TGCGCCAGCAGCCAATCACAGGGGGCCTACGAGCAGTACTTC.